A selection of T cell receptor beta chains follows, all from one sample in a study of blood T cells in healthy people across ages. TCRdb re-called the 5' RACE reads with MiXCR, one entry per CDR3 protein. This sample has 1.5 million to 2 million distinct CDR3 sequences, with 49% found just once. Sequencing was performed on blood. The receptor set was obtained from a woman in her thirties or forties in good health. Both conserved end residues are part of each CDR3. The D gene is left open where the match is weak. The listing skips clone size in some rows; elsewhere it reads once, few, many or a size class.

D gene | clone size | CDR3 length | J gene | V gene | CDR3 protein | CDR3 DNA
NA | few | 13 | TRBJ1-1 | TRBV27 | CASSLGSRLEAFF | TGTGCCAGCAGTTTGGGGAGCAGACTTGAAGCTTTCTTT
TRBD1 | few | 15 | TRBJ2-3 | TRBV25-1 | CASSAQGLRTDTQYF | TGTGCCAGCAGTGCACAGGGGCTGCGCACAGATACGCAGTATTTT
NA | NA | 15 | TRBJ2-5 | TRBV24-1 | CATSPTQGGQETQYF | TGTGCCACCAGTCCTACACAGGGAGGACAAGAGACCCAGTACTTC
NA | NA | 15 | TRBJ2-5 | TRBV5-1 | CASSPLTHSTATQYF | TGCGCCAGCAGCCCATTAACGCATTCTACGGCGACCCAGTACTTC
NA | NA | 17 | TRBJ2-3 | TRBV4-3 | CASSQDIPGAPLDTQYF | TGCGCCAGCAGCCAAGATATCCCGGGGGCCCCTTTAGATACGCAGTATTTT
NA | NA | 15 | TRBJ1-6 | TRBV6-5 | CASSYSDSTGSPLHF | TGTGCCAGCAGTTACTCGGACAGCACAGGTTCACCCCTCCACTTT
NA | NA | 13 | TRBJ1-1 | TRBV6-5 | CASSYTSGTEAFF | TGTGCCAGCAGTTACACCTCAGGAACTGAAGCTTTCTTT
NA | few | 16 | TRBJ1-2 | TRBV4-1 | CASSPPGGQANYGYTF | TGCGCCAGCAGCCCTCCCGGGGGGCAGGCTAACTATGGCTACACCTTC
TRBD2 | few | 12 | TRBJ2-5 | TRBV7-9 | CASSRGVETQYF | TGTGCCAGCAGCCGGGGGGTAGAGACCCAGTACTTC
NA | NA | 11 | TRBJ2-2 | TRBV7-2 | CASSLWGELFF | TGTGCCAGCAGCTTGTGGGGGGAGCTGTTTTTT
NA | NA | 16 | TRBJ1-2 | TRBV7-8 | CASSLGAARPLEGYTF | TGTGCCAGCAGCTTAGGGGCCGCAAGGCCCTTGGAGGGCTACACCTTC
TRBD2 | NA | 13 | TRBJ2-1 | TRBV29-1 | CSVWTSGGDEQFF | TGCAGCGTCTGGACTAGCGGGGGGGATGAGCAGTTCTTC
NA | NA | 13 | TRBJ1-5 | TRBV6-2/TRBV6-3 | CASTGSYNQPQHF | TGTGCCAGCACAGGGAGCTACAATCAGCCCCAGCATTTT
NA | few | 12 | TRBJ2-5 | TRBV7-2 | CASSSLRGTQYF | TGTGCCAGCAGCTCCCTTCGGGGGACCCAGTACTTC
NA | NA | 16 | TRBJ2-5 | TRBV9 | CASSQSDGRVQETQYF | TGTGCCAGCAGCCAATCTGACGGCAGGGTCCAAGAGACCCAGTACTTC
NA | NA | 15 | TRBJ1-1 | TRBV7-2 | CASSQGRTENTEAFF | TGTGCCAGCAGCCAGGGGAGGACAGAGAACACTGAAGCTTTCTTT
TRBD2 | few | 19 | TRBJ2-1 | TRBV7-3 | CASSSSTSGPLSSYNEQFF | TGTGCCAGCAGCTCCTCGACTAGCGGCCCCTTGAGCTCCTACAATGAGCAGTTCTTC
NA | NA | 14 | TRBJ1-6 | TRBV4-2 | CASSQGGADSPLHF | TGTGCCAGCAGCCAAGGAGGGGCGGATTCACCCCTCCACTTT
TRBD2 | NA | 15 | TRBJ2-1 | TRBV3-1 | CASTEAGGLNKEQFF | TGTGCCAGCACCGAAGCGGGGGGGCTTAACAAGGAGCAGTTCTTC
NA | few | 12 | TRBJ2-7 | TRBV6-2/TRBV6-3 | CASSYLGVEQYF | TGTGCCAGCAGTTACTTGGGAGTAGAGCAGTACTTC
NA | few | 12 | TRBJ2-7 | TRBV20-1 | CSTRWTAYEQYF | TGCAGTACTCGTTGGACAGCCTACGAGCAGTACTTC
NA | few | 13 | TRBJ2-5 | TRBV24-1 | CATSDRVQETQYF | TGTGCCACCAGTGACCGGGTCCAAGAGACCCAGTACTTC
NA | NA | 15 | TRBJ1-2 | TRBV7-2 | CASSHNGNRRGGYTF | TGTGCCAGCAGCCACAACGGAAACCGCAGGGGTGGCTACACCTTC
NA | few | 18 | TRBJ2-7 | TRBV10-3 | CAISRRGRRVKEPYEQYF | TGTGCCATCAGTCGGCGGGGTCGCAGGGTCAAAGAGCCCTACGAGCAGTACTTC
NA | NA | 16 | TRBJ2-3 | TRBV4-1 | CASSQDVPLGASTQYF | TGCGCCAGCAGCCAAGATGTCCCGCTCGGGGCCTCTACGCAGTATTTT
NA | few | 16 | TRBJ2-4 | TRBV5-1 | CASSLEGHGAKNIQYF | TGCGCCAGCAGCTTGGAGGGCCACGGGGCCAAAAACATTCAGTACTTC
NA | few | 11 | TRBJ2-1 | TRBV7-3 | CASRGANEQFF | TGTGCCAGTCGAGGGGCGAATGAGCAGTTCTTC
NA | many | 13 | TRBJ2-7 | TRBV27 | CASRPYGAYEQYF | TGTGCCAGCAGACCGTACGGGGCCTACGAGCAGTACTTC
NA | NA | 15 | TRBJ2-3 | TRBV15 | CATSGVTPGTGTQYF | TGTGCCACCAGCGGAGTGACACCGGGGACTGGTACGCAGTATTTT
NA | NA | 12 | TRBJ2-5 | TRBV9 | CASSVNWGNQYF | TGTGCCAGCAGCGTTAATTGGGGAAACCAGTACTTC
NA | once | 14 | TRBJ2-7 | TRBV5-1 | CASSLEWGPYEQYF | TGCGCCAGCAGCTTAGAGTGGGGCCCCTACGAGCAGTACTTC
TRBD1 | few | 13 | TRBJ2-7 | TRBV20-1 | CSARDRESYEQYF | TGCAGTGCTAGGGACAGGGAATCCTACGAGCAGTACTTC
TRBD2 | NA | 16 | TRBJ2-1 | TRBV11-2 | CASSSPSGLAYNEQFF | TGTGCCAGCAGCTCCCCCTCGGGACTAGCCTACAATGAGCAGTTCTTC
NA | NA | 14 | TRBJ2-5 | TRBV4-2 | CASSQERMRETQYF | TGTGCCAGCAGCCAAGAGAGAATGAGGGAGACCCAGTACTTC
TRBD2 | few | 17 | TRBJ2-5 | TRBV3-1 | CASSQLSGLAGNKTQYF | TGTGCCAGCAGCCAACTTTCGGGACTAGCGGGGAACAAGACCCAGTACTTC
TRBD1 | NA | 16 | TRBJ2-3 | TRBV5-1 | CASSSGDRGSTDTQYF | TGCGCCAGCAGCTCAGGGGACAGGGGTAGCACAGATACGCAGTATTTT
NA | few | 11 | TRBJ2-3 | TRBV12-5 | CASGPDRAQYF | TGTGCTAGTGGCCCGGACAGAGCGCAGTATTTT
TRBD1 | NA | 13 | TRBJ1-2 | TRBV10-3 | CAIRDRTNYGYTF | TGTGCCATCAGGGACAGGACTAACTATGGCTACACCTTC
NA | NA | 14 | TRBJ2-3 | TRBV12-3/TRBV12-4 | CASSFGVDTDTQYF | TGTGCCAGCAGTTTTGGCGTGGACACAGATACGCAGTATTTT
TRBD2 | NA | 15 | TRBJ2-7 | TRBV9 | CASSVVEGEGYEQYF | TGTGCCAGCAGCGTAGTGGAAGGGGAGGGCTACGAGCAGTACTTC
NA | few | 12 | TRBJ1-2 | TRBV29-1 | CSVLFADYGYTF | TGCAGCGTTTTGTTTGCAGACTATGGCTACACCTTC
NA | NA | 13 | TRBJ1-2 | TRBV20-1 | CSAAPTPGYGYTF | TGCAGTGCTGCTCCTACACCCGGCTATGGCTACACCTTC
TRBD1 | NA | 14 | TRBJ2-7 | TRBV14 | CASTPGQGHHEQYF | TGTGCCAGCACCCCGGGACAGGGCCACCACGAGCAGTACTTC
TRBD2 | NA | 14 | TRBJ2-7 | TRBV28 | CASNEAGGNYEQYF | TGTGCCAGCAATGAGGCGGGGGGGAACTACGAGCAGTACTTC
NA | NA | 13 | TRBJ2-7 | TRBV3-1 | CASSQYRGGEQYF | TGTGCCAGCAGCCAATACAGGGGAGGCGAGCAGTACTTC
TRBD1 | NA | 14 | TRBJ2-5 | TRBV14 | CASRITGGRETQYF | TGTGCCAGCCGAATCACAGGGGGCCGAGAGACCCAGTACTTC
NA | once | 16 | TRBJ2-7 | TRBV10-1 | CASSRGTWQGSNEQYF | TGCGCCAGCAGTAGGGGCACTTGGCAGGGTTCCAACGAGCAGTACTTC
NA | NA | 17 | TRBJ2-1 | TRBV7-2 | CASSLRAGRASYNEQFF | TGTGCCAGCAGCTTAAGGGCCGGCAGGGCGTCCTACAATGAGCAGTTCTTC
NA | NA | 16 | TRBJ2-3 | TRBV4-3 | CGSSPRGIQATDTQYF | TGCGGCAGCAGCCCAAGGGGAATCCAGGCCACAGATACGCAGTATTTT
NA | few | 13 | TRBJ2-1 | TRBV29-1 | CSVDVGSYNEQFF | TGCAGCGTTGATGTCGGGTCCTACAATGAGCAGTTCTTC
NA | NA | 17 | TRBJ2-1 | TRBV11-2 | CASSFLVVRGQDNEQFF | TGTGCCAGCAGCTTTTTAGTAGTCAGGGGCCAGGACAATGAGCAGTTCTTC
NA | NA | 16 | TRBJ1-6 | TRBV7-9 | CASSVRTVGENSPLHF | TGTGCCAGCAGCGTTAGAACTGTGGGGGAGAATTCACCCCTCCACTTT